These T cell receptor beta chains were read from a single sample in a study of blood T cells in healthy people across ages. One entry per CDR3 protein results from TCRdb running MiXCR on the 5' RACE reads. The data show over a million distinct CDR3 sequences, approximately 26% seen once. The sample was also linked to a second study, of T cells of mothers and their children.

Sequenced sample: blood. The receptor set was obtained from a girl aged 2 to 9 in good health. CDR3s include the opening cysteine and the closing phenylalanine or tryptophan. The order of the fields is clone size, J gene, D gene, V gene, CDR3 DNA, CDR3 protein. A D gene is named only where the DNA matches it firmly. Only part of the rows carry a size: once, few, many, or a class if the clone is expanded.

clone size: NA; J gene: TRBJ1-2; D gene: NA; V gene: TRBV29-1; CDR3 DNA: TGCAGCGCCGTCTATGGGGCCACGGATGGCTACACCTTC; CDR3 protein: CSAVYGATDGYTF
clone size: few; J gene: TRBJ2-2; D gene: NA; V gene: TRBV12-3/TRBV12-4; CDR3 DNA: TGTGCCAGCAAAGTTTTTGGGGAGCTGTTTTTT; CDR3 protein: CASKVFGELFF
clone size: many; J gene: TRBJ2-1; D gene: TRBD2; V gene: TRBV12-5; CDR3 DNA: TGTGCTAGTGGACTACCCATAGCGGGAGGTTACAATGAGCAGTTCTTC; CDR3 protein: CASGLPIAGGYNEQFF
clone size: NA; J gene: TRBJ2-3; D gene: NA; V gene: TRBV28; CDR3 DNA: TGTGCCAGCAGTCTGGAAGGGATAACAGATACGCAGTATTTT; CDR3 protein: CASSLEGITDTQYF
clone size: many; J gene: TRBJ2-2; D gene: TRBD1; V gene: TRBV24-1; CDR3 DNA: TGTGCCACCAGTGACACGGACAGGGACACCGGGGAGCTGTTTTTT; CDR3 protein: CATSDTDRDTGELFF
clone size: many; J gene: TRBJ2-4; D gene: NA; V gene: TRBV7-8; CDR3 DNA: TGTGCCAGCAGCTTAGTACCAGTTTCCCTAGCCAAAAACATTCAGTACTTC; CDR3 protein: CASSLVPVSLAKNIQYF
clone size: few; J gene: TRBJ1-4; D gene: NA; V gene: TRBV7-9; CDR3 DNA: TGTGCCAGCAGCCTACGGGGGAATGAGGCTGAAAAACTGTTTTTT; CDR3 protein: CASSLRGNEAEKLFF
clone size: NA; J gene: TRBJ1-2; D gene: TRBD1; V gene: TRBV20-1; CDR3 DNA: TGCAGTGCGACGGACAGGGCTAACTATGGCTACACCTTC; CDR3 protein: CSATDRANYGYTF
clone size: NA; J gene: TRBJ2-1; D gene: NA; V gene: TRBV14; CDR3 DNA: TGTGCCAGCAGCCAAGCGACAGTCTACAATGAGCAGTTCTTC; CDR3 protein: CASSQATVYNEQFF
clone size: NA; J gene: TRBJ2-7; D gene: NA; V gene: TRBV28; CDR3 DNA: TGTGCCAGCAGTTCTCCCCCAGGGGGGCCTGGGGAGCAGTACTTC; CDR3 protein: CASSSPPGGPGEQYF
clone size: NA; J gene: TRBJ2-7; D gene: NA; V gene: TRBV4-3; CDR3 DNA: TGCGCCAGCAGCCAAGGACACCTATACGAGCAGTACTTC; CDR3 protein: CASSQGHLYEQYF
clone size: NA; J gene: TRBJ2-1; D gene: NA; V gene: TRBV28; CDR3 DNA: TGTGCCAGCAGTCCCCCTTCGTTACGGGAGTTAATAGATGAGCAGTTCTTC; CDR3 protein: CASSPPSLRELIDEQFF
clone size: NA; J gene: TRBJ2-3; D gene: NA; V gene: TRBV7-9; CDR3 DNA: TGTGCCAGCTCCCTCGTGATAAGCGATACGCAGTATTTT; CDR3 protein: CASSLVISDTQYF
clone size: few; J gene: TRBJ2-3; D gene: NA; V gene: TRBV3-1; CDR3 DNA: TGTGCCAGCAGCCAAGATTGGAGCGGTGGGACAGATACGCAGTATTTT; CDR3 protein: CASSQDWSGGTDTQYF
clone size: few; J gene: TRBJ2-1; D gene: TRBD1; V gene: TRBV4-3; CDR3 DNA: TGCGCCAGCAGCCAAGAGGACAGGGTCTCCTACAATGAGCAGTTCTTC; CDR3 protein: CASSQEDRVSYNEQFF
clone size: NA; J gene: TRBJ1-1; D gene: NA; V gene: TRBV5-1; CDR3 DNA: TGCGCCAGCAGCGCGCAGGCGGGTTCCGGCACTGAAGCTCTCTTT; CDR3 protein: CASSAQAGSGTEALF
clone size: NA; J gene: TRBJ1-3; D gene: NA; V gene: TRBV20-1; CDR3 DNA: TGCAGTGCTAGTACGGCAGCCTCTGGAAACACCATATATTTT; CDR3 protein: CSASTAASGNTIYF
clone size: few; J gene: TRBJ2-1; D gene: NA; V gene: TRBV7-2; CDR3 DNA: TGTGCCAGCAGCTTAGCGTCCACCAGCTTAGAGTTCTTC; CDR3 protein: CASSLASTSLEFF
clone size: NA; J gene: TRBJ2-1; D gene: TRBD2; V gene: TRBV9; CDR3 DNA: TGTGCCAGCAGCGCGGGAGGGGCCTACAATGAGCAGTTCTTC; CDR3 protein: CASSAGGAYNEQFF
clone size: NA; J gene: TRBJ2-7; D gene: NA; V gene: TRBV5-1; CDR3 DNA: TGCGCCAGCAGCCCCCGTGAAGGCCGCTCCTACGAGCAGTACTTC; CDR3 protein: CASSPREGRSYEQYF
clone size: NA; J gene: TRBJ2-5; D gene: TRBD2; V gene: TRBV5-5; CDR3 DNA: TGTGCCAGCAGCTTGAAACTAGCGGGTACAAGTTCACAAGAGACCCAGTACTTC; CDR3 protein: CASSLKLAGTSSQETQYF
clone size: NA; J gene: TRBJ2-5; D gene: TRBD1; V gene: TRBV28; CDR3 DNA: TGTGCCAGCGGAGACAGGGACCAAGAGACCCAGTACTTC; CDR3 protein: CASGDRDQETQYF
clone size: few; J gene: TRBJ2-5; D gene: NA; V gene: TRBV18; CDR3 DNA: TGTGCCAGCTCACCTCGACAGATATCAGAAGAGACCCAGTACTTC; CDR3 protein: CASSPRQISEETQYF
clone size: once; J gene: TRBJ2-1; D gene: TRBD1; V gene: TRBV4-1; CDR3 DNA: TGCGCCAGCAGCCAACCAGGGGGCTCCTACAACGAGCAGTTCTTC; CDR3 protein: CASSQPGGSYNEQFF
clone size: NA; J gene: TRBJ2-5; D gene: TRBD2; V gene: TRBV9; CDR3 DNA: TGTGCCAGCAGCGTAGTAGGAGCGGGGAGGGAAGAGACCCAGTACTTC; CDR3 protein: CASSVVGAGREETQYF
clone size: NA; J gene: TRBJ2-7; D gene: TRBD2; V gene: TRBV7-2; CDR3 DNA: TGTGCCAGCAGCTTAACTAGCGCTCACCTCTACGAGCAGTACTTC; CDR3 protein: CASSLTSAHLYEQYF
clone size: few; J gene: TRBJ2-5; D gene: NA; V gene: TRBV12-3/TRBV12-4; CDR3 DNA: TGTGCCAGCAGTTCGATCCATACGTACCAAGAGACCCAGTACTTC; CDR3 protein: CASSSIHTYQETQYF
clone size: NA; J gene: TRBJ2-5; D gene: NA; V gene: TRBV9; CDR3 DNA: TGTGCCAGCAGCGTAGAGCCCAGGCCCCAGGAGACCCAGTACTTC; CDR3 protein: CASSVEPRPQETQYF
clone size: few; J gene: TRBJ2-6; D gene: NA; V gene: TRBV7-2; CDR3 DNA: TGTGCCAGCAGCTTGATGTGGTCTGGGGCCAACGTCCTGACTTTC; CDR3 protein: CASSLMWSGANVLTF
clone size: few; J gene: TRBJ2-7; D gene: TRBD1; V gene: TRBV29-1; CDR3 DNA: TGCAGCGTGAAAGGGGGCCACTCCTACGAGCAGTACTTC; CDR3 protein: CSVKGGHSYEQYF
clone size: few; J gene: TRBJ1-1; D gene: NA; V gene: TRBV7-9; CDR3 DNA: TGTGCCAGCAGCTCACCACCCAGTGGGACTGAAGCTTTCTTT; CDR3 protein: CASSSPPSGTEAFF
clone size: NA; J gene: TRBJ2-1; D gene: NA; V gene: TRBV11-3; CDR3 DNA: TGTGCCAGCAGCTTCGGGGATATCCCCTACAATGAGCAGTTCTTC; CDR3 protein: CASSFGDIPYNEQFF
clone size: NA; J gene: TRBJ2-7; D gene: NA; V gene: TRBV20-1; CDR3 DNA: TGCAGTGCTAGAGATCCAGGGGCGCGGTACGAGCAGTACTTC; CDR3 protein: CSARDPGARYEQYF
clone size: NA; J gene: TRBJ1-1; D gene: TRBD1; V gene: TRBV11-2; CDR3 DNA: TGTGCCAGCAGCTTAGCTGAGACAGGGGTTGCTTTCTTT; CDR3 protein: CASSLAETGVAFF
clone size: few; J gene: TRBJ2-7; D gene: TRBD2; V gene: TRBV6-5; CDR3 DNA: TGTGCCAGCAGTTACTCACCGGGACTAGCGGGAGCGGTGAACGAGCAGTACTTC; CDR3 protein: CASSYSPGLAGAVNEQYF
clone size: NA; J gene: TRBJ2-1; D gene: NA; V gene: TRBV29-1; CDR3 DNA: TGCAGCGTTCTGACCTACGAGGGGAGCTCCTACAATGAGCAGTTCTTC; CDR3 protein: CSVLTYEGSSYNEQFF
clone size: few; J gene: TRBJ1-2; D gene: NA; V gene: TRBV29-1; CDR3 DNA: TGCAGCGTTGAAGATATGGACTATGGCTACACCTTC; CDR3 protein: CSVEDMDYGYTF
clone size: NA; J gene: TRBJ2-5; D gene: TRBD2; V gene: TRBV20-1; CDR3 DNA: TGCAGTGCAATGGAGGAATGGGGGGGGGAGACCCAGTACTTC; CDR3 protein: CSAMEEWGGETQYF
clone size: NA; J gene: TRBJ2-1; D gene: NA; V gene: TRBV27; CDR3 DNA: TGTGCCAGCAGTTATTCCCCCCCTGGCAGGGGTAGGGAGCAGTTCTTC; CDR3 protein: CASSYSPPGRGREQFF
clone size: NA; J gene: TRBJ1-2; D gene: NA; V gene: TRBV29-1; CDR3 DNA: TGCAGCGTTGGACGTGCCAGCGGATATGGCTACACCTTC; CDR3 protein: CSVGRASGYGYTF
clone size: few; J gene: TRBJ2-7; D gene: NA; V gene: TRBV6-5; CDR3 DNA: TGTGCCAGCGCGGGGTCTAGGGCCTACGAGCAGTACTTC; CDR3 protein: CASAGSRAYEQYF
clone size: NA; J gene: TRBJ1-2; D gene: TRBD1; V gene: TRBV4-3; CDR3 DNA: TGCGCCAGCAGCCCGGACAGGGGGGACTATGGCTACACCTTC; CDR3 protein: CASSPDRGDYGYTF
clone size: NA; J gene: TRBJ2-1; D gene: NA; V gene: TRBV29-1; CDR3 DNA: TGCAGCGTTGCGTCAGACAGCACGCGGGATGAGCAGTTCTTC; CDR3 protein: CSVASDSTRDEQFF
clone size: NA; J gene: TRBJ2-6; D gene: NA; V gene: TRBV7-9; CDR3 DNA: TGTGCCAGCTTTCCCGTGGGGCTTACCGGGGCCAACGTCCTGACTTTC; CDR3 protein: CASFPVGLTGANVLTF
clone size: NA; J gene: TRBJ2-1; D gene: NA; V gene: TRBV18; CDR3 DNA: TGTGCCAGCTCACCGCGATCCACGGGACTCTACAATGAGCAGTTCTTC; CDR3 protein: CASSPRSTGLYNEQFF
clone size: few; J gene: TRBJ2-1; D gene: NA; V gene: TRBV29-1; CDR3 DNA: TGCAGCGTTGAGGGTTGGGCGCGGAATGAGCAGTTCTTC; CDR3 protein: CSVEGWARNEQFF